The next 20 T cell receptor beta chains were all read from a single sample in a study of T cell repertoires in cytomegalovirus infection. TCRdb called the reads again in MiXCR, with one record for every CDR3 protein. Altogether approximately 500,000 distinct CDR3 sequences are present, more than 15% being singletons, with the ten largest covering roughly 25%. Sequenced input: CD8+ T cells from PBMCs. The receptor source for this set is a human donor in good health (CMV status not recorded). Some clones in this sample may be carry-over from other donors' samples.

The rearrangement links TRBV10-2 to TRBJ2-3, with D uncertain. Trimming removed 7 bases at V and 1 base at J, with 15 bases between. CDR3 length equals 15 residues. Per the germline V gene, CDR1 is WSHSY and CDR2 is SAAADI. The CDR3 is CASKFGPTGTDTQYF. The CDR3, as DNA: TGCGCCAGCAAGTTCGGTCCTACAGGCACAGATACGCAGTATTTT.

This clonotype was seen only a few times. The V gene is TRBV19, the J gene TRBJ1-2; weak D call: TRBD1 (6 bases). V was trimmed by 6 bases and J by 5 bases, leaving 19 bases between them. Germline loops: CDR1 LNHDA, CDR2 SQIVND (reference sequence). The CDR3 runs 15 residues. CDR3 DNA sequence: TGTGCCAGTAGAAACAGACAGGATTGGAAGTATGGCTACACCTTC. It codes for CASRNRQDWKYGYTF.

The genes are TRBV9 and TRBJ1-3, with D possibly matching TRBD1 (6 bases). The germline CDR1 and CDR2 sequences are SGDLS and YYNGEE. Trimming removed 3 bases at V and 4 bases at J, with 23 bases between. The CDR3 totals 18 residues. In nucleotides, the CDR3 is TGTGCCAGCAGCGAGACAGGAGAATCTTCCCGAGACGGAAACACCATATATTTT. This translates into CASSETGESSRDGNTIYF.

This clonotype was seen a single time. The conserved closing phenylalanine or tryptophan is absent in this CDR3, likely reflecting a read error. The chain uses TRBV27 and TRBJ2-1; D is undetermined. This CDR3 is 13 amino acids long. Looked up from germline, CDR1 is MNHEY and CDR2 is SMNVEV (reference sequence). Trimming pared 2 bases from V and 3 bases from J, leaving 5 bases between. The chain's CDR3 is CASSLLGYNEQFL. CDR3 coding DNA: TGTGCCAGCAGTTTACTGGGCTACAATGAGCAGTTCTTA.

This clonotype was recorded at least ten times. This sequence joins TRBV4-1 and TRBJ1-5; possibly TRBD1 for D (5 bases). Germline V gene data show CDR1 as MGHRA and CDR2 as YSYEKL. The ends were cut back, 0 bases at V and 6 bases at J, with 15 bases in the middle. The CDR3 sequence is 16 residues long. CDR3 residues: CASSQDSGSGRQPQHF. CDR3 sequence (DNA): TGCGCCAGCAGCCAAGATTCAGGGTCCGGCCGTCAGCCCCAGCATTTT.

The chain combines TRBV29-1 with TRBJ2-3; the D gene is possibly TRBD1 (5 bases). Trimming shortened V by 5 bases and J by 7 bases, and 7 bases separated the two germline ends. Germline V CDR1 and CDR2: SQVTM, ANQGSEA. The CDR3 consists of 10 residues. CDR3 bases: TGCAGCGTTCCAGGGAATACGCAGTATTTT. Its translation: CSVPGNTQYF.

In its sample, this clonotype was seen a few times. The rearrangement uses TRBV6-2 or TRBV6-3 and TRBJ2-1; no firm D call. Trimming cost V 2 bases and J 8 bases, with 16 bases left between them. Looked up from germline, CDR1 is MNHEY and CDR2 is SVGEGT. The CDR3 is made up of 15 amino acids. This CDR3 is CASSYRTLRNDEQFF. CDR3 sequence (DNA): TGTGCCAGCAGTTACAGGACCCTCCGGAACGATGAGCAGTTCTTC.

The CDR3 here is CASSLKAGTEAFF. The CDR3 nucleotides are TGTGCCAGCAGCTTGAAGGCGGGCACTGAAGCTTTCTTT. The J gene is TRBJ1-1, the V gene TRBV5-5; D is uncertain. The CDR3 covers 13 residues. From germline, CDR1 is SGHKS and CDR2 YYEKEE (reference sequence). With 1 base removed from V and 4 bases from J, the gap between germline ends came to 8 bases.

There are a few counts of this clonotype. The chain has TRBV5-6 and TRBJ2-7, with D unresolved. Germline V gives CDR1 SGHDT, CDR2 YYEEEE. V lost 4 bases, J lost 2 bases, and 13 bases lay in between. The length of the CDR3 is 14 residues. CDR3 in DNA: TGTGCCAGCAGCGTAGGACGGTCCACCTACGAGCAGTACTTC. Translated: CASSVGRSTYEQYF.

This clonotype was found a few times. The genes are TRBV9 and TRBJ2-3; D remains ambiguous. Germline V gene lookup returns CDR1 SGDLS and CDR2 YYNGEE. The CDR3 sequence is 17 residues long. The V end was cut by 0 bases, the J end by 6 bases, with 20 bases between. CDR3 loop: CASSVVPTTSERDTQYF. For the CDR3, the DNA is TGTGCCAGCAGCGTAGTTCCCACGACATCCGAAAGGGATACGCAGTATTTT.

V is TRBV29-1 and J is TRBJ2-5; the D gene is possibly TRBD1 (6 bases). The CDR3 extends over 12 amino acids. The germline V gene encodes CDR1 SQVTM and CDR2 ANQGSEA. Trimming removed 6 bases from V and 5 bases from J, with 13 bases in between. In nucleotides, the CDR3 is TGCAGCGTAACGACAGGTTTTGAGACCCAGTACTTC. Translating gives CSVTTGFETQYF.

This clonotype was seen many times. The rearrangement joins TRBV7-2 to TRBJ2-7; 7 bases are a match to TRBD2. From germline, CDR1 is SGHTA and CDR2 FQGNSA. After removal of 5 bases from V and 3 bases from J, the junction contained 4 bases not matched to a gene. This CDR3 has 13 amino acids. The CDR3 DNA reads as TGTGCCAGCAGCGTTGGGACTAACTACGAGCAGTACTTC. Protein sequence: CASSVGTNYEQYF.

The table lists this clonotype with a few counts. The chain recombines TRBV9 with TRBJ1-2, with a weak D call TRBD1 (6 bases). In germline, CDR1 is SGDLS, CDR2 YYNGEE. CDR3 length equals 16 residues. V gave up 3 bases and J gave up 0 bases, with 15 bases separating them. CDR3 sequence reads: CASSEGGQKANYGYTF. In DNA form, the CDR3 reads TGTGCCAGCAGCGAGGGGGGCCAAAAAGCTAACTATGGCTACACCTTC.

Many counts were recorded for this clonotype. This chain uses TRBV7-9 with TRBJ2-7, with TRBD2 identical over 8 bases. This CDR3 spans 12 amino acids. Per the germline V gene, CDR1 is SEHNR and CDR2 is FQNEAQ (reference sequence). V shed 8 bases, J shed 5 bases, and the junction held 5 bases outside the gene matches. The CDR3 reads CASGGGRDEQYF. CDR3 sequence (DNA): TGTGCCAGCGGCGGGGGGCGCGACGAGCAGTACTTC.

This clonotype has at least ten counts. This chain links TRBV4-1 with TRBJ2-5; either TRBD1 or TRBD2 may supply D (5 bases each). The V end lost 0 bases, the J end lost 3 bases, and 11 bases lay between the germline ends. The CDR3 sequence is 15 residues long. The germline CDR1 and CDR2 sequences are MGHRA and YSYEKL. The CDR3 nucleotides are TGCGCCAGCAGCCAAGATCCTGGGGGAGAAGAGACCCAGTACTTC. Translated, it gives CASSQDPGGEETQYF.

This clonotype showed up many times. The gene calls are TRBV4-1 and TRBJ1-5; tentatively, D is TRBD1 (5 bases). This CDR3 is 16 amino acids long. Germline lookup yields CDR1 MGHRA and CDR2 YSYEKL. The germline V and J ends were trimmed by 4 bases and 1 base, with 14 bases remaining between them. This CDR3 reads CASSLRQGGSNQPQHF. The CDR3 DNA reads TGCGCCAGCAGCCTCCGGCAGGGAGGGAGCAATCAGCCCCAGCATTTT.

This clonotype was seen many times. The chain joins TRBV4-2 to TRBJ2-1; TRBD2 aligns across 7 bases. V lost 0 bases, J lost 4 bases, and 9 bases stayed unmatched. Germline V gene lookup returns CDR1 LGHNA and CDR2 YNFKEQ. The CDR3 has 17 amino acids. CDR3 in amino acids: CASSQDHTGGPYNEQFF. The CDR3 DNA is TGTGCCAGCAGCCAAGATCACACGGGAGGCCCTTACAATGAGCAGTTCTTC.

This clonotype was recorded at least ten times. This sequence joins TRBV7-2 and TRBJ2-7, with TRBD1 matching over 9 bases. The germline V gene has CDR1 SGHTA and CDR2 FQGNSA. There are 15 residues in the CDR3. J was trimmed by 2 bases and V by 7 bases; bases with no gene match: 9. CDR3 in amino acids: CASTAGTGPTYEQYF. In DNA, the CDR3 is TGTGCCAGCACCGCGGGGACAGGGCCAACCTACGAGCAGTACTTC. The full variable domain, rest sourced from reference TRBV7-2 and TRBJ2-7, is GAGVSQSPSNKVTEKGKDVELRCDPISGHTALYWYRQSLGQGLEFLIYFQGNSAPDKSGLPSDRFSAERTGGSVSTLTIQRTQQEDSAVYLCASTAGTGPTYEQYFGPGTRLTVT.

The CDR3 here is CASSLSRQGNYEQYF. The DNA for the CDR3 is TGTGCCAGCAGTTTAAGTCGACAGGGTAACTACGAGCAGTACTTC. The chain links TRBV27 to TRBJ2-7; the match to TRBD1 covers 7 bases. V shed 2 bases, J shed 3 bases, and the junction held 7 bases outside the gene matches. This CDR3 has 15 residues. Per germline, CDR1 MNHEY and CDR2 SMNVEV (reference sequence).

This clonotype was seen only a few times. The gene calls are TRBV24-1 and TRBJ2-2, with D perhaps matching TRBD2 (6 bases). The germline V and J ends were trimmed by 3 bases and 0 bases, with 13 bases remaining between them. CDR1 and CDR2 (germline): KGHDR, SFDVKD. CDR3 length equals 17 residues. CDR3 residues: CATSDPRGNANTGELFF. The CDR3 DNA sequence: TGTGCCACCAGTGATCCCCGGGGGAACGCGAACACCGGGGAGCTGTTTTTT.